These 32 T cell receptor beta chains were all obtained from the same sample, sequenced in a study of human versus mouse CDR3 diversity and MHC coevolution. Using immunoSEQ multiplex PCR, the repertoire was profiled, and TCRdb retains in-frame clones only, with some absent. The table has about 60,000 clones, just under 95% seen once. The sequenced sample was naive CD4+ T cells from blood. Regarding subset: CD45RO-negative CD62L-positive naive CD4 T cells. These receptors all stem from a person in their sixties in good health.

V is TRBV5-1 and J is TRBJ2-7; D may be TRBD2 (5 bases). Germline CDR1 and CDR2: SGHRS and YFSETQ. V lost 0 bases and J lost 5, with 18 bases in between. This CDR3 comprises 16 residues. The CDR3 region has the DNA TGCGCCAGCAGCTTGGCCCCCCCCAGCGTCGGGGACGAGCAGTACTTC. Encoded protein: CASSLAPPSVGDEQYF.

The chain joins TRBV9 to TRBJ2-3; 7 nucleotides match TRBD2. The J segment lost 1 base and the V segment lost 1 base, leaving 3 bases of the junction unmatched. CDR1 and CDR2 from the germline V gene are SGDLS and YYNGEE. This CDR3 region has 15 residues. The CDR3 DNA sequence: TGTGCCAGCAGCGTAAGGGCGGGAGGCACAGATACGCAGTATTTT. As protein: CASSVRAGGTDTQYF.

The chain joins TRBV19 to TRBJ2-7, with TRBD2 matching 10 bases. The CDR3 covers 13 residues. J lost 7 bases, V lost 5 bases, and 5 bases had no gene match. CDR1 is LNHDA, CDR2 SQIVND, per germline (reference sequence). CDR3 region: CASSQGLAREQYF. The CDR3 DNA is TGTGCCAGTAGTCAGGGACTAGCGCGGGAGCAGTACTTC.

V is TRBV5-1 and J is TRBJ1-3, with D perhaps matching TRBD1 (6 bases). The CDR3 runs to 15 residues. Germline V gene lookup returns CDR1 SGHRS and CDR2 YFSETQ. V was shortened by 4 bases and J by 0 bases, with 11 bases between the two germline ends. The CDR3 loop is CASSPTGNSGNTIYF. DNA of the CDR3: TGCGCCAGCAGCCCTACAGGGAACTCTGGAAACACCATATATTTT. The variable domain in full, completed from reference TRBV5-1 and TRBJ1-3, reads KAGVTQTPRYLIKTRGQQVTLSCSPISGHRSVSWYQQTPGQGLQFLFEYFSETQRNKGNFPGRFSGRQFSNSRSEMNVSTLELGDSALYLCASSPTGNSGNTIYFGEGSWLTVV.

The V and J genes are TRBV7-3 and TRBJ2-7, with D possibly matching TRBD2 (6 bases). The CDR3 is 15 amino acids. The germline V and J ends were trimmed by 2 bases and 0 bases, with 11 bases remaining between them. In germline, CDR1 is SGHTA, CDR2 FQGTGA. The CDR3 region is CASSLEGGSSYEQYF. CDR3 in DNA: TGTGCCAGCAGCTTAGAGGGAGGAAGCTCCTACGAGCAGTACTTC.

CDR3 residues: CATSREGRFGEQYF. The DNA of the CDR3 is TGTGCCACCAGCAGGGAGGGAAGGTTCGGCGAGCAGTACTTC. The rearrangement links TRBV15 to TRBJ2-7; weak D call: TRBD2 (6 bases). Germline V gene sequence: CDR1 LNHNV, CDR2 YYDKDF (reference sequence). CDR3 length: 14 amino acids. Deletions cut 3 bases from V and 6 bases from J, with 15 bases between.

J is TRBJ2-2 and V is TRBV11-3, with a possible D match to TRBD2 (5 bases). Germline CDR1 reads SGHNT; CDR2 reads YENEEA. The CDR3 extends over 13 amino acids. V lost 5 bases, J lost 5 bases, and 9 bases lay in between. In DNA, the CDR3 is TGTGCCAGCAGCCTAGCAGGTACCGGGGAGCTGTTTTTT. The encoded protein is CASSLAGTGELFF.

This CDR3 is CASSLPGASGANVLTF. CDR3 nucleotides: TGCGCCAGCAGCTTGCCAGGGGCCTCTGGGGCCAACGTCCTGACTTTC. The rearrangement links TRBV5-1 to TRBJ2-6; D might be TRBD1 (6 bases). This CDR3 spans 16 amino acids. The germline V gene has CDR1 SGHRS and CDR2 YFSETQ. V lost 1 base and J 0 bases, leaving 8 bases between the germline ends. The full variable domain, with the rest looked up from reference TRBV5-1 and TRBJ2-6, is KAGVTQTPRYLIKTRGQQVTLSCSPISGHRSVSWYQQTPGQGLQFLFEYFSETQRNKGNFPGRFSGRQFSNSRSEMNVSTLELGDSALYLCASSLPGASGANVLTFGAGSRLTVL.

The chain uses TRBV6-5 and TRBJ2-7, with 9 bases identical to TRBD1. The CDR3 contains 15 residues. From germline, CDR1 is MNHEY and CDR2 SVGAGI. The J segment lost 4 bases and the V segment lost 6 bases, leaving 10 bases of the junction unmatched. The CDR3: CASSRGGQGSYEQYF. The CDR3 coding sequence is TGTGCCAGCAGCCGCGGAGGACAGGGGTCATACGAGCAGTACTTC.

This sequence joins TRBV5-8 and TRBJ2-5; possible D gene TRBD2, 7 bases. The J call is doubtful: the DNA matches TRBJ2-7 better. This CDR3 is built from 16 residues. Germline assignment: CDR1 SGHTS and CDR2 YDEGEE. The CDR3 spells CASSRGGEGRLYEQYF. The DNA for the CDR3 is TGTGCCAGCAGCCGAGGGGGGGAAGGTCGTCTCTACGAGCAGTACTTC.

The chain has TRBV6-5 and TRBJ1-6, with 7 bases matching TRBD1. The CDR3 has 14 residues. V shed 2 bases, J shed 6 bases, and the junction held 1 base outside the gene matches. CDR1 is MNHEY, CDR2 SVGAGI, per germline. This chain's CDR3 is CASSYRGPNSPLHF. The CDR3 nucleotides are TGTGCCAGCAGTTACAGGGGGCCTAATTCACCCCTCCACTTT.

The chain couples TRBV7-3 to TRBJ2-1; 12 bases align to TRBD2. Germline assignment: CDR1 SGHTA and CDR2 FQGTGA. The CDR3 extends over 15 amino acids. V lost 5 bases to trimming and J lost 9 bases; unmatched junction nucleotides: 8. CDR3 sequence reads: CASSRTGLAGSEQFF. Written as DNA, the CDR3 is TGTGCCAGCAGCCGGACCGGACTAGCGGGGAGTGAGCAGTTCTTC.

In its sample, this clone is hyperexpanded. The gene calls are TRBV11-3 and TRBJ2-7; a weak D match, TRBD1 (5 bases). There are 12 residues in the CDR3. CDR1 and CDR2 from the germline V gene are SGHNT and YENEEA. The V end lost 2 bases, the J end lost 6 bases, and 8 bases lay between the germline ends. The CDR3 region is CASSLQGSEQYF. As DNA, the CDR3 is TGTGCCAGCAGCTTACAGGGAAGCGAGCAGTACTTC.

The V gene is TRBV27, the J gene TRBJ2-1, with 7 nucleotides matching TRBD2. The length of the CDR3 is 16 residues. CDR1 and CDR2 (germline): MNHEY, SMNVEV (reference sequence). The trim removed 5 bases at V and 3 bases at J, leaving 10 bases unmatched. The CDR3 loop is CASSRLAARNYNEQFF. The CDR3 DNA sequence: TGTGCCAGCAGTCGACTAGCCGCTAGAAACTACAATGAGCAGTTCTTC.

CDR3 residues: CASSLGGQGYGYTF. The CDR3 DNA sequence: TGCGCCAGCAGCTTGGGAGGACAGGGTTATGGCTACACCTTC. The gene calls are TRBV5-1 and TRBJ1-2, with TRBD1 identical over 8 bases. Germline CDR1 and CDR2: SGHRS and YFSETQ. The CDR3 has 14 amino acids. J lost 5 bases, V lost 0 bases, and 3 bases had no gene match.

The rearrangement joins TRBV19 to TRBJ1-2, with D unresolved. V was pared by 4 bases and J by 1 base, with 16 bases between. The CDR3 extends over 16 amino acids. Germline V gene lookup returns CDR1 LNHDA and CDR2 SQIVND (reference sequence). CDR3: CASSRVPEKSNYGYTF. Written as DNA, the CDR3 is TGTGCCAGTAGTAGAGTTCCGGAGAAAAGTAACTATGGCTACACCTTC.

The chain has TRBV19 and TRBJ1-5; 7 nucleotides line up with TRBD1. The CDR3 sequence is 19 residues long. V dropped 0 bases and J dropped 0; count of bases not matched to a gene: 11. Germline CDR1 is LNHDA and CDR2 is SQIVND (reference sequence). CDR3 DNA: TGTGCCAGTAGTATAGACCCCCGTCGGGACAGATATAGCAATCAGCCCCAGCATTTT. Residues: CASSIDPRRDRYSNQPQHF. Full variable domain (rest looked up from reference TRBV19 and TRBJ1-5): DGGITQSPKYLFRKEGQNVTLSCEQNLNHDAMYWYRQDPGQGLRLIYYSQIVNDFQKGDIAEGYSVSREKKESFPLTVTSAQKNPTAFYLCASSIDPRRDRYSNQPQHFGDGTRLSIL.

The chain has TRBV18 and TRBJ1-1; weak D call: TRBD1 (5 bases). V was clipped by 2 bases and J by 4 bases, with 14 bases between them. The germline gives CDR1 KGHSH, CDR2 LQKENI. CDR3 length: 15 residues. CDR3 bases: TGTGCCAGCTCACCATCTCAGGGTGGTGGCACTGAAGCTTTCTTT. Protein: CASSPSQGGGTEAFF.

The chain joins TRBV7-3 to TRBJ2-7; D call uncertain. V was trimmed by 0 bases and J by 0 bases, leaving 3 bases between them. Germline CDR1 and CDR2: SGHTA and FQGTGA. This CDR3 comprises 13 residues. CDR3 loop: CASSLTASYEQYF. CDR3 nucleotides: TGTGCCAGCAGCTTAACAGCCTCCTACGAGCAGTACTTC.

CDR3 in DNA: TGCGCCAGCAGCTTAACACCTAGCGGGAGGGTTAACAATGAGCAGTTCTTC. The encoded protein is CASSLTPSGRVNNEQFF. The rearrangement joins TRBV5-1 to TRBJ2-1; 12 bases are shared with TRBD2. The CDR3 is made up of 17 amino acids. In germline, CDR1 is SGHRS, CDR2 YFSETQ. After removal of 2 bases from V and 5 bases from J, the junction contained 8 bases not matched to a gene. Filled out from reference TRBV5-1 and TRBJ2-1, the complete variable domain reads KAGVTQTPRYLIKTRGQQVTLSCSPISGHRSVSWYQQTPGQGLQFLFEYFSETQRNKGNFPGRFSGRQFSNSRSEMNVSTLELGDSALYLCASSLTPSGRVNNEQFFGPGTRLTVL.

V is TRBV11-2 and J is TRBJ1-1; D is unclear. The V and J ends lost 1 base and 0 bases respectively, with 15 bases between them. Germline loops: CDR1 SGHAT, CDR2 FQNNGV. This CDR3 has 17 amino acids. The CDR3 region has the DNA TGTGCCAGCAGCTTAGTACCCCGTCCCTATATGAACACTGAAGCTTTCTTT. It specifies CASSLVPRPYMNTEAFF.

The sample holds one count of this clone. The gene calls are TRBV12-5 and TRBJ1-5; D call uncertain. This CDR3 region has 11 residues. With 1 base removed from V and 9 bases from J, the gap between germline ends came to 4 bases. Germline V gene sequence: CDR1 LGHNT, CDR2 FRNRAP. The CDR3 sequence: CASGLDRPQHF. In DNA, the CDR3 is TGTGCTAGTGGTTTGGATCGGCCCCAGCATTTT. Variable domain in full (rest from reference TRBV12-5 and TRBJ1-5): DARVTQTPRHKVTEMGQEVTMRCQPILGHNTVFWYRQTMMQGLELLAYFRNRAPLDDSGMPKDRFSAEMPDATLATLKIQPSEPRDSAVYFCASGLDRPQHFGDGTRLSIL.

This chain uses TRBV25-1 with TRBJ2-3; D may be TRBD2 (6 bases). The CDR3 length is 16 residues. Trimming took 5 bases from V and 6 from J, leaving 21 bases between them. CDR1 and CDR2 from the germline V gene are MGHDK and SYGVNS. As DNA, the CDR3 is TGTGCCAGCAGTACTCCTCTCGCGGGGATTCTTGATACGCAGTATTTT. Translating gives CASSTPLAGILDTQYF.

The chain couples TRBV7-3 to TRBJ2-2, with 9 positions matching TRBD2. The length of the CDR3 is 14 residues. Germline V gives CDR1 SGHTA, CDR2 FQGTGA. V gave up 5 bases and J gave up 5 bases; unmatched junction bases: 3. CDR3 in amino acids: CASSTGLATGELFF. The DNA for the CDR3 is TGTGCCAGCAGCACGGGACTAGCTACCGGGGAGCTGTTTTTT.

This chain connects TRBV19 to TRBJ1-3, with TRBD1 matching 8 bases. CDR1 and CDR2 (germline): LNHDA, SQIVND (reference sequence). With 6 bases clipped from V and 4 bases from J, the junction kept 5 bases outside the gene matches. This CDR3 spans 14 amino acids. CDR3 DNA: TGTGCCAGTAGCAAGGACAGGGAGGGAAACACCATATATTTT. Its translation: CASSKDREGNTIYF.

This chain uses TRBV7-3 with TRBJ2-5, with TRBD1 identical over 8 bases. The CDR3 has 16 amino acids. Trimming took 3 bases from V and 2 from J; bases not matched to a gene: 8. CDR1 is SGHTA, CDR2 FQGTGA, per germline. The chain's CDR3 is CASSFSGQVGQETQYF. The CDR3 coding sequence is TGTGCCAGCAGCTTCTCGGGACAGGTGGGGCAAGAGACCCAGTACTTC.

This rearrangement joins TRBV6-5 to TRBJ2-7, with 10 nucleotides matching TRBD2. The germline gives CDR1 MNHEY, CDR2 SVGAGI. The CDR3 consists of 14 residues. V shed 7 bases and J 2 bases; nucleotides not matched to a gene: 5. CDR3 coding DNA: TGTGCCAGCAAAAGGACTAGCGGTACCTACGAGCAGTACTTC. Translating gives CASKRTSGTYEQYF.

The chain couples TRBV9 to TRBJ2-5; 8 nucleotides line up with TRBD1. This CDR3 contains 14 residues. Germline V CDR1 and CDR2: SGDLS, YYNGEE. Unmatched junction bases numbered 3, after V lost 0 bases and J lost 5 bases. In DNA form, the CDR3 reads TGTGCCAGCAGCGTAGGGACAGGGAGGGAGACCCAGTACTTC. Translating gives CASSVGTGRETQYF.

The chain links TRBV11-2 to TRBJ1-3; maybe TRBD1 (6 bases). The V and J ends lost 5 bases and 0 bases respectively, with 14 bases between them. This CDR3 is built from 16 residues. The germline V gene has CDR1 SGHAT and CDR2 FQNNGV. CDR3 coding DNA: TGTGCCAGCAGCGGCGGGGGCAGGATCTCTGGAAACACCATATATTTT. It encodes CASSGGGRISGNTIYF.

The chain is built from TRBV10-2 and TRBJ2-3, with a weak D call TRBD2 (5 bases). Trimming removed 10 bases from V and 0 bases from J, with 14 bases in between. The CDR3 spans 14 residues. Germline assignment: CDR1 WSHSY and CDR2 SAAADI. The CDR3 is CATRVSESTDTQYF. The CDR3 DNA sequence: TGCGCCACCCGAGTTAGCGAAAGCACAGATACGCAGTATTTT.

This clone appeared once. The chain combines TRBV7-2 with TRBJ1-4; D gene uncertain. The CDR3 sequence is 15 residues long. The germline V gene has CDR1 SGHTA and CDR2 FQGNSA. Trimming pared 0 bases from V and 3 bases from J, leaving 8 bases between. The DNA of the CDR3 is TGTGCCAGCAGCTTAGCTGCAGGCTCTAATGAAAAACTGTTTTTT. It encodes CASSLAAGSNEKLFF. The full variable domain, in which reference TRBV7-2 and TRBJ1-4 provide the parts outside the CDR3, is GAGVSQSPSNKVTEKGKDVELRCDPISGHTALYWYRQSLGQGLEFLIYFQGNSAPDKSGLPSDRFSAERTGGSVSTLTIQRTQQEDSAVYLCASSLAAGSNEKLFFGSGTQLSVL.

Notes on this clone: This CDR3 is missing its conserved last phenylalanine or tryptophan, likely due to a read error. The DNA is left out, because the CDR3 cannot be placed on it with certainty; the CDR3 is given as TCRdb lists it. The rearrangement links TRBV12-2 to TRBJ1-1; the DNA was not compared with TRBD1, the D call given in the table. TRBV12-2 is listed as a pseudogene. The CDR3 totals 8 residues, both ends included. The CDR3 here is CASRYDRE.